Following are 4 T cell receptor beta chains from one sample sequenced in a study of T cells in Graves' hyperthyroidism and ophthalmopathy. Amplified regions were TCR beta CDR3 sequences from RNA transcripts. With the HTBI primer set, the TCR CDR3 went through a first round of RT-PCR. TCRdb re-called the multiplex PCR reads with MiXCR, one entry per CDR3 protein. The data show about 840,000 distinct CDR3 sequences, roughly 40% seen once. The sample was blood. All receptors come from a man younger than 35 with Graves' hyperthyroidism.

This clonotype was seen only a few times. The V and J genes are TRBV12-3 or TRBV12-4 and TRBJ2-7; D gene ambiguous. The CDR3 loop spans 14 amino acids. With 5 bases removed from V and 2 bases from J, the gap between germline ends came to 13 bases. CDR3: CASSPAKDTYEQYF. The DNA for the CDR3 is TGTGCCAGCAGTCCTGCGAAGGATACCTACGAGCAGTACTTC.

This chain joins TRBV25-1 and TRBJ2-3, with a possible D match to TRBD2 (5 bases). From germline, CDR1 is MGHDK and CDR2 SYGVNS. This CDR3 contains 17 residues. Between the trimmed V and J ends, which lost 7 bases and 2 bases, there was a span of 22 bases. This CDR3 is CASTGGSDTLLTDTQYF. For the CDR3, the DNA is TGTGCCAGCACAGGTGGGAGTGACACCCTGCTCACAGATACGCAGTATTTT. The full variable domain, rest sourced from reference TRBV25-1 and TRBJ2-3, is EADIYQTPRYLVIGTGKKITLECSQTMGHDKMYWYQQDPGMELHLIHYSYGVNSTEKGDLSSESTVSRIRTEHFPLTLESARPSHTSQYLCASTGGSDTLLTDTQYFGPGTRLTVL.

The J gene is TRBJ1-3, the V gene TRBV5-4; 8 bases map to TRBD1. The CDR3 consists of 15 residues. The germline V gene has CDR1 SGHNT and CDR2 YYREEE (reference sequence). With V trimmed by 2 bases and J by 3 bases, 4 bases remained unmatched. The CDR3 DNA is TGTGCCAGCAGCTTTGACAGGGGAATTGGAAACACCATATATTTT. Protein sequence: CASSFDRGIGNTIYF.

In its sample, this clonotype was seen many times. The chain recombines TRBV20-1 with TRBJ1-5; D is possibly TRBD1 (5 bases). CDR3 length: 15 residues. Per germline, CDR1 DFQATT and CDR2 SNEGSKA (reference sequence). Trimming cost V 3 bases and J 2 bases, with 14 bases left between them. The CDR3 nucleotides are TGCAGTGCTAGGAGGGGAGGTAGTGGCAATCAGCCCCAGCATTTT. It translates to CSARRGGSGNQPQHF.